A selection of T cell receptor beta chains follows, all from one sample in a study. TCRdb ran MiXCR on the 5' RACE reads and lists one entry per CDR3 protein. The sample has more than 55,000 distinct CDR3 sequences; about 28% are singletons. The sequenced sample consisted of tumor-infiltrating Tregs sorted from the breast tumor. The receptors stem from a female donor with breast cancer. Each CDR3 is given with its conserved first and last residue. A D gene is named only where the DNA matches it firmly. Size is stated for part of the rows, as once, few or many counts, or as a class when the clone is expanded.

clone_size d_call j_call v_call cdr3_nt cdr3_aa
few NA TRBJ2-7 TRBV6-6 TGTGCCAGCAGCCTAAATCCGGGGGGCTGGGGAAACGAGCAGTACTTC CASSLNPGGWGNEQYF
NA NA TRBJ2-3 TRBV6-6 TGTGCCAGCAGCCCCCTTACAGGGACAGATACGCAGTATTTT CASSPLTGTDTQYF
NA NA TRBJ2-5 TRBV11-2 TGTGCCAGCAGCCCGAGAGGTGTAGGCAGCACCCCTAGGACCCAGTACTTC CASSPRGVGSTPRTQYF
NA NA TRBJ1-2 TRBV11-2 TGTGCCAGCAGCCCTAGCGAGTTTGGCAGGGAGAACTATGGCTACACCTTC CASSPSEFGRENYGYTF
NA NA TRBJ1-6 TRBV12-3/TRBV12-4 TGTACCAGCAGCGAAGCAGGGCTACCCCTCCGCTTT CTSSEAGLPLRF
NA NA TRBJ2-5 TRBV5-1 TGCGCCAGCCGGGGGAGTGAACAAGAGACCCAGTACTTC CASRGSEQETQYF
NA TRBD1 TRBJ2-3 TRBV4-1 TGCGCCAGCAGCCATCCGGGACAGGGGATGGGGAATACGCAGTATTTT CASSHPGQGMGNTQYF
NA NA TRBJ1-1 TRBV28 TGTGCCAGCAGTTTCGCAGGGATCGCTGAAGCTTTCTTT CASSFAGIAEAFF
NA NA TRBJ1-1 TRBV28 TGTGCCAGCATGCAGGTCGTTTTGGGGGTTAAGAGCACTGAAGCTTTCTTT CASMQVVLGVKSTEAFF
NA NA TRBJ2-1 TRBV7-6 TGTGCCAGCAGCCCCGGACAGCTAGACAATGAGCAGTTCTTC CASSPGQLDNEQFF
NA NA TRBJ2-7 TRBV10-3 TGTGCCATCAGATCGACAAGCCCCGAGCAGTACTTC CAIRSTSPEQYF
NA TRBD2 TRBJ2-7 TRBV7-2 TGTGCCAGCAGCGCAAGGACTAGCGGGATTGCCTACGAGCAGTACTTC CASSARTSGIAYEQYF
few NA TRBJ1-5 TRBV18 TGTGCCAGCTCACCGACAGTAAGCAATCAGCCCCAGCATTTT CASSPTVSNQPQHF
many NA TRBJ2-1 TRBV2 TGTGCCAGCAGTGTCAGGGTAGACAATGAGCAGTTCTTC CASSVRVDNEQFF
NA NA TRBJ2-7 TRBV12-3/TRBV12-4 TGTGCCAGCGCTTTAGGAGTCTACGAGCAGTACTTC CASALGVYEQYF
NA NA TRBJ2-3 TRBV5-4 TGTGCCAGCAGCTTGGTGGAGGGCACAGATACGCAGTATTTT CASSLVEGTDTQYF
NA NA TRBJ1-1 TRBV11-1 TGTGCCAGCAGCGGGCGCACTCCAGGGGCCGTTGAAGCTTTCTTT CASSGRTPGAVEAFF
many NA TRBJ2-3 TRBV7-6 TGTGCCAGCGGTGCCACTGGGAGCACAGATACGCAGTATTTT CASGATGSTDTQYF
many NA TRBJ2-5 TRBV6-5 TGTGCCAGCAGTCCCAGGGTCTCGCAAGAGACCCAGTACTTC CASSPRVSQETQYF
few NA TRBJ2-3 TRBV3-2 TGTGCCAGCAGCCAAGACCCGACTAGCGGGGAGAGCACAGATACGCAGTATTTT CASSQDPTSGESTDTQYF
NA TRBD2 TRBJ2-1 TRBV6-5 TGTGCCAGCAGCCTACTAGCGGGAGTAAGTCGCGGGGGTTGGTTCTTC CASSLLAGVSRGGWFF
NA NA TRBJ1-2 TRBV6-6 TGTACCAGCTCTGTGGATCATCGTAACTATGGCTACACCTTC CTSSVDHRNYGYTF
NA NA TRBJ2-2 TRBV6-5 TGTGCCAGCAGTTACTCCACAAGGACCGGGGAGCTGTTTTTT CASSYSTRTGELFF
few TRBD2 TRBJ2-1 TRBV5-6 TGTGCCAGCAACGGACTAGCGGGAGGTAGGGAAAATGAGCAGTTCTTC CASNGLAGGRENEQFF
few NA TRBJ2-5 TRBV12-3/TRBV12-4 TGTGCCAGCAGTTCGGGGTACCAAGAGACCCAGTACTTC CASSSGYQETQYF
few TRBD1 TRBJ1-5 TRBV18 TGTGCCAGCTCTCTTCGGACAGGCCAGGATCAGCCCCAGCATTTT CASSLRTGQDQPQHF
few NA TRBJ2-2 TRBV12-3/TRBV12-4 TGTGCCAGCCTAAAGGAGGACACCGGGGAGCTGTTTTTT CASLKEDTGELFF
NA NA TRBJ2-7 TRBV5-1 TGCGCCAGCAGCTTGGATGTGATAGGGGCGGGGGAGCAGTACTTC CASSLDVIGAGEQYF
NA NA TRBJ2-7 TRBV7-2 TGTGCCAGCGGCTTAGGCCCATTAGAGGGCTTCGAGCAGTACTTC CASGLGPLEGFEQYF
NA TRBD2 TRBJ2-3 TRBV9 TGTGCCAGCACCACGGGGGGACGTACGGGCACAGATACGCAGTATTTT CASTTGGRTGTDTQYF
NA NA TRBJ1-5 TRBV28 TGTGCCAGCCGGCGGGATAGCAATCAGCCCCAGCATTTT CASRRDSNQPQHF
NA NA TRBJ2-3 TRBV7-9 TGTGCCAGCAGCTCCCCCGGGAGCTATGAGACAGATACGCAGTATTTT CASSSPGSYETDTQYF
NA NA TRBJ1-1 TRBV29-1 TGCAGCGTTAACCCAGGGACTGAAGCTTTCTTT CSVNPGTEAFF
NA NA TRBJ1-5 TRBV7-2 TGTGCCAGCAGCGCAGGGGTCCGTGCGGGCAATCAGCCCCAGCATTTT CASSAGVRAGNQPQHF
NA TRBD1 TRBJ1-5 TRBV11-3 TGTGCCAGCAGATTATTTCGACAGGGGGCAAATCAGCCCCAGCATTTT CASRLFRQGANQPQHF
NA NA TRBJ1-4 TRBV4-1 TGCGCCAGCAGACAAGTCAGGGAAGGGGCAGATGAAAAACTGTTTTTT CASRQVREGADEKLFF
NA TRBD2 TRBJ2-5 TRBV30 TGTGCCTGGAGTCCAACCGGGACTAGCGGGGGATACGCTCAAGAGACCCAGTACTTC CAWSPTGTSGGYAQETQYF
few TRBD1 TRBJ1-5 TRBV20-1 TGCAGTGCCCAGGGACAGGGGGCGGGTCAGCCCCAGCATTTT CSAQGQGAGQPQHF
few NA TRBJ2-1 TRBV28 TGTGCCAGCAGAACCGGGACTTTCAACAATGAGCAGTTCTTC CASRTGTFNNEQFF
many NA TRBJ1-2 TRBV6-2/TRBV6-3 TGTGCCAGCAGTAAACAGGGATATGGCTACACCTTC CASSKQGYGYTF
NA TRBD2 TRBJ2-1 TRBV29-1 TGCAGCGTTGGAGGGACTAGCGTGATGAATGAGCAGTTCTTC CSVGGTSVMNEQFF
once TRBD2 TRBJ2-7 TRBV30 TGTGCCCGGAAACTAGCGGGGAACTCGGGCGAGCAGTACTTC CARKLAGNSGEQYF
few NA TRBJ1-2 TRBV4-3 TGCGCCAGCAGCCTACTCCGGGTGCATGGCTACACCTTC CASSLLRVHGYTF
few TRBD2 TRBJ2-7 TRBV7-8 TGTGCCAGCAGGGGAGATAGCGGGAGGTCCGCCTACGAGCAGTACTTC CASRGDSGRSAYEQYF
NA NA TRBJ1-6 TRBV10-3 TGTGCCATCGGAGACGGAGGCAATTCACCCCTCCACTTT CAIGDGGNSPLHF
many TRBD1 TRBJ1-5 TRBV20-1 TGCAGTGCTAGGACAGGGGACCAGCCCCAGCATTTT CSARTGDQPQHF
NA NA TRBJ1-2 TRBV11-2 TGTGCCAGCAGCCTTCGGACAGAACCCCTTTATGGAGGTTACACCTTC CASSLRTEPLYGGYTF
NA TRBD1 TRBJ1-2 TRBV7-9 TGTGCCAGCAGCTCGGGACAGGCCGCTAACTATGGCTACACCTTC CASSSGQAANYGYTF
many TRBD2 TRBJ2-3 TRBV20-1 TGCAGTGCTGTTTCCAGGACTAGCGGCGCAGATACGCAGTATTTT CSAVSRTSGADTQYF
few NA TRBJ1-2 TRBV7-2 TGTGCCAGCAGCTTAGCCAGGTCGGAAGGCTACACCTTC CASSLARSEGYTF
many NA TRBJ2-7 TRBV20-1 TGCAGTGCTAGAGACCCCCCGGCAGGGGCCCCCTACGAGCAGTACTTC CSARDPPAGAPYEQYF
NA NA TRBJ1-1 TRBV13 TGTGCCAGCAGCGGAGGACAGAGGCTTGCTGAAGCTTTCTTT CASSGGQRLAEAFF
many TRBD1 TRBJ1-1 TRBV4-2 TGTGCCAGCAGCCTCCGGGACAGGGGGCGCGGTTCTGAAGCTTTCTTT CASSLRDRGRGSEAFF
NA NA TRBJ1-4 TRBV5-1 TGCGCCAGCAGCAGTATGGGCGAAAAACTGTTTTTT CASSSMGEKLFF